Listed here is a single TCR beta chain. What it binds is unknown. This entry is derived from a study of OX40 agonist ivuxolimab in advanced cancers. The data were produced by immunoSEQ multiplex PCR, yet TCRdb's version contains in-frame clones alone and is incomplete. The data contain about 80,000 clones, 85% to 95% of them singletons. The study, taken as a whole, reports: Still undetermined is the antigen specificity of the expanded peripheral T cells. It was also the case that some nonresponders had low normalized T-cell clonal expansion. CD4+ and CD8+ blood T cells expanded clonally by week 6 at 0.1 to 3.0 mg/kg. On average, CD8+ T cells had more expanded clones than CD4+.

V lost 8 bases to trimming and J lost 1 base, with 5 bases between them. Germline V gives CDR1 SNHLY, CDR2 FYNNEI. This CDR3 is 12 amino acids long. The TCR comes from an adult with an advanced solid tumor such as melanoma, head and neck, liver or kidney cancer. This chain joins TRBV2 and TRBJ2-2; D gene uncertain. This specimen consisted of CD4+ or CD8+ T cells sorted from blood, obtained in a trial of the OX40 agonist ivuxolimab. Here the CDR3 reads CASSQNTGELFF. Here the CDR3 DNA reads TGTGCCAGCTCACAGAACACCGGGGAGCTGTTTTTT.